These T cell receptor beta chains were read from a single sample in a study of blood T cell repertoires in COVID-19. Sequencing was performed with immunoSEQ multiplex PCR; in TCRdb, only in-frame clones are kept and a portion is missing. The table shows roughly 150,000 clones, with over 70% occurring only once. The sequencing sample was made of PBMCs or T cells enriched from blood (not recorded which). The receptors originated from a woman aged 60-75 years who had recovered from COVID-19. CDR3s include the opening cysteine and the closing phenylalanine or tryptophan. D genes are given only for firm matches. Clone size is given for some rows only: seen once, a few or many times, or a class if the clone is expanded.

clone_size	j_call	v_call	d_call	cdr3_nt	cdr3_aa
.	TRBJ1-2	TRBV6-5	.	TGTGCCAGCACGGGAAACTATGGCTACACCTTC	CASTGNYGYTF
.	TRBJ1-2	TRBV7-8	.	TGTGCCAGCAGCCCCGGGACAAACTATGGCTACACCTTC	CASSPGTNYGYTF
.	TRBJ1-4	TRBV6-6	TRBD1	TGTGCCAGCACCTCCACCGGGACAGCTAATGAAAAACTGTTTTTT	CASTSTGTANEKLFF
.	TRBJ2-5	TRBV5-1	TRBD2	TGCGCCAGCAGCTTGGATGGAGCGGGGGGGCCGCAGACCCAGTACTTC	CASSLDGAGGPQTQYF
.	TRBJ2-7	TRBV5-8	TRBD1	TGTGCCAGCAGCTTGGGTCCGGGACAGGGCGGCTACGAGCAGTACTTC	CASSLGPGQGGYEQYF
.	TRBJ2-4	TRBV2	TRBD2	TGTGCCAGCAGTGGGAGGACTAGCGGTTCCAAAAACATTCAGTACTTC	CASSGRTSGSKNIQYF
.	TRBJ2-3	TRBV5-1	.	TGCGCCAGCAGCTTGGGGAGACAGGACACAGATACGCAGTATTTT	CASSLGRQDTDTQYF
once	TRBJ1-6	TRBV2	TRBD1	TGTGCCAGCACCCCGGACAGGGGCAGGGATCTCCTCCACTTT	CASTPDRGRDLLHF
.	TRBJ1-2	TRBV27	TRBD1	TGTGCCAGCAGTCCTCTTCGACAGGGCCATAACTATGGCTACACCTTC	CASSPLRQGHNYGYTF
.	TRBJ2-1	TRBV2	.	TGTGCCAGCAGTGTGAGAGGGGGGGACAATGAGCAGTTCTTC	CASSVRGGDNEQFF
.	TRBJ1-5	TRBV19	.	TGTGCCAGTAGTTTCAGTGGGGCCGGACAGCCCCAGCATTTT	CASSFSGAGQPQHF
.	TRBJ1-5	TRBV27	.	TGTGCCAGCAGTTTATCGCGGGACAATCAGCCCCAGCATTTT	CASSLSRDNQPQHF
.	TRBJ1-3	TRBV2	TRBD1	TGTGCCAGCAGTGGGGGACAGAAAGCCAACACCATATATTTT	CASSGGQKANTIYF
once	TRBJ1-1	TRBV21-1	.	TGTGCCAGCAGCAATGGCCCGACAGGGGAGAACACTGAAGCTTTCTTT	CASSNGPTGENTEAFF
.	TRBJ2-7	TRBV27	TRBD2	TGTGCCAGCAGTTTATATGCAGGGAGGGGATACGAGCAGTACTTC	CASSLYAGRGYEQYF
.	TRBJ2-3	TRBV19	TRBD2	TGTGCCAGTAAAAGCGGGGGTGTTAAAGATACGCAGTATTTT	CASKSGGVKDTQYF
many	TRBJ2-7	TRBV6-5	TRBD1	TGTGCCAGCAGTTTGAGCCGGGACAGCTACGAGCAGTACTTC	CASSLSRDSYEQYF
once	TRBJ2-7	TRBV6-2/TRBV6-3	.	TGTGCCAGCAGCTTAAGCGTCTACGAGCAGTACTTC	CASSLSVYEQYF
.	TRBJ2-7	TRBV5-5	.	TGTGCCAGCTCTAGGGGACTCCAGGCCGACTACGAGCAGTACTTC	CASSRGLQADYEQYF
once	TRBJ2-7	TRBV3-1/TRBV3-2	.	TGTGCCAGCAGCCAAGATTGGGGGGGGGCGTACGAGCAGTACTTC	CASSQDWGGAYEQYF
.	TRBJ1-3	TRBV19	.	TGTGCCAGTAGTACCCATACACCTCGCTCTGGAAACACCATATATTTT	CASSTHTPRSGNTIYF
.	TRBJ2-7	TRBV20-1	.	TGCAGTGCTAGTATGGGCTCTCCTCTCTACGAGCAGTACTTC	CSASMGSPLYEQYF
.	TRBJ1-6	TRBV7-2	.	TGTGCCAGCAGTAGCGGGGGGTCATCCTATAATTCACCCCTCCACTTT	CASSSGGSSYNSPLHF
.	TRBJ2-1	TRBV9	TRBD2	TGTGCCAGCAGCCCGTGGACTAGCGGGGGGGCTGGGCAGTTCTTC	CASSPWTSGGAGQFF
few	TRBJ1-2	TRBV5-4	TRBD1	TGTGCCAGCAGCTCGACAACTACAGGGGGCGTAGGCTACACCTTC	CASSSTTTGGVGYTF
.	TRBJ1-2	TRBV30	.	TGTGCCTGGAGTGGTGAAGGGGGCTATGGCTACACCTTC	CAWSGEGGYGYTF
.	TRBJ1-6	TRBV11-2	.	TGTGCCAGCAGCAGCCGGACGGACTTCCAGGGGCCCCTCCACTTT	CASSSRTDFQGPLHF
.	TRBJ2-3	TRBV4-1	TRBD2	TGCGCCAGCAGCCAAGATATACTAGCGGGGACAGATACGCAGTATTTT	CASSQDILAGTDTQYF
.	TRBJ2-5	TRBV12-3/TRBV12-4	TRBD2	TGTGCCAGCAGTGACGGGGGGGGAGGGACCCAGTACTTC	CASSDGGGGTQYF
few	TRBJ1-3	TRBV3-1/TRBV3-2	.	TGTGCCAGCAGCCAAGCAGGTTTCAGGGCTGGAAACACCATATATTTT	CASSQAGFRAGNTIYF
.	TRBJ1-4	TRBV11-2	.	TGTGCCAGCAGCTTAGATCCGAGAACTAATGAAAAACTGTTTTTT	CASSLDPRTNEKLFF
.	TRBJ2-6	TRBV21-1	.	TGTGCCAGCAGCAAAAGAAATAGCTCTGGGGCCAACGTCCTGACTTTC	CASSKRNSSGANVLTF
.	TRBJ1-1	TRBV11-2	.	TGTGCCAGCAGCTTAGATATGAACACTGAAGCTTTCTTT	CASSLDMNTEAFF
.	TRBJ2-3	TRBV10-2	TRBD2	TGCGCCAGCAGTGAGTGGGGGGGAACAGATACGCAGTATTTT	CASSEWGGTDTQYF
.	TRBJ2-3	TRBV5-1	TRBD2	TGCGCCAGCAGCTTAAGAGCGGGGGGGAGTTTTACGCAGTATTTT	CASSLRAGGSFTQYF
once	TRBJ2-3	TRBV11-2	TRBD2	TGTGCCAGCAGCGCCCCATGGGCGGGGGAAACAGATACGCAGTATTTT	CASSAPWAGETDTQYF
.	TRBJ1-2	TRBV9	.	TGTGCCAGCAGCGTCGGCGGGAACTATGGCTACACCTTC	CASSVGGNYGYTF
.	TRBJ2-7	TRBV7-2	.	TGTGCCAGCAGCTTAACGGCGGGTCCCACCTACGAGCAGTACTTC	CASSLTAGPTYEQYF
.	TRBJ2-7	TRBV14	.	TGTGCCAGCAGCCAAGGCAGGGGTAGGGCGCAGTACTTC	CASSQGRGRAQYF
.	TRBJ1-1	TRBV12-3/TRBV12-4	.	TGTGCCAGCAGTTTACCGGGAAATCAAGCTTTCTTT	CASSLPGNQAFF
.	TRBJ2-3	TRBV19	TRBD2	TGTGCCAGTAGTATTGGCAACCGGGGGGGAGATACGCAGTATTTT	CASSIGNRGGDTQYF
.	TRBJ2-1	TRBV9	TRBD2	TGTGCCAGCAGCGTAGGAGCGGGGTCATACAATGAGCAGTTCTTC	CASSVGAGSYNEQFF
once	TRBJ2-6	TRBV21-1	.	TGTGCCAGCAGCAAACGACGGACTAGGGTCAGCTCTGGGGCCAACGTCCTGACTTTC	CASSKRRTRVSSGANVLTF
.	TRBJ1-1	TRBV4-2	.	TGTGCCAGCAGCCAACCACAGGGTTCCACTGAAGCTTTCTTT	CASSQPQGSTEAFF
.	TRBJ2-3	TRBV7-2	.	TGTGCCAGCAGCTTAATCCAGCGGACAGATACGCAGTATTTT	CASSLIQRTDTQYF
once	TRBJ1-1	TRBV5-1	.	TGCGCCAGCAGCCCCCTCGGGAACACTGAAGCTTTCTTT	CASSPLGNTEAFF